These 3 T cell receptor beta chains originate from one sample sequenced in a study of post-analysis software for immune sequencing data. The authors incorporated unique molecular identifiers into the TCR beta cDNA libraries. MiXCR was run by TCRdb on the PCR reads, yielding one entry per CDR3 protein. Of around 150,000 distinct CDR3 sequences in the sample, around 34% were seen once. The material was blood, obtained after autologous hematopoietic stem cell transplantation. The receptors derive from a girl aged 10-17 years with multiple sclerosis.

Regarding this clonotype: A read error may explain this, as a much larger clone is one base away. The chain links TRBV10-3 to TRBJ2-7, with 9 nucleotides matching TRBD1. Germline-derived CDR1 and CDR2 are ENHRY and SYGVKD. Trimming took 6 bases from V and 2 from J; bases not matched to a gene: 5. This CDR3 is 14 amino acids long. The CDR3 DNA follows: TGTGCCATCAGGGAGGGACAGGGCACCTACGAGCAGTACTTC. It is translated as CAIREGQGTYEQYF.

This clonotype was detected only a few times. The chain links TRBV5-1 to TRBJ2-7; D may correspond to TRBD1 or TRBD2 (5 bases each). CDR3 size: 16 residues. V was trimmed by 5 bases and J by 0 bases, leaving 18 bases between them. Germline assignment: CDR1 SGHRS and CDR2 YFSETQ. The CDR3 bases are TGCGCCAGCAGACTTGGTTGGGGGATGGACTCCTACGAGCAGTACTTC. This gives the protein CASRLGWGMDSYEQYF.

The chain carries TRBV7-8 and TRBJ2-2; D tentatively reads TRBD1 or TRBD2 (5 bases each). The CDR3 has 17 residues. V lost 0 bases, J lost 2 bases, and 13 bases lay in between. Germline values: CDR1 SGHVS, CDR2 FQNEAQ. CDR3 sequence reads: CASSLASGSLNTGELFF. The CDR3 region has the DNA TGTGCCAGCAGCTTAGCGTCAGGGAGCCTTAACACCGGGGAGCTGTTTTTT.